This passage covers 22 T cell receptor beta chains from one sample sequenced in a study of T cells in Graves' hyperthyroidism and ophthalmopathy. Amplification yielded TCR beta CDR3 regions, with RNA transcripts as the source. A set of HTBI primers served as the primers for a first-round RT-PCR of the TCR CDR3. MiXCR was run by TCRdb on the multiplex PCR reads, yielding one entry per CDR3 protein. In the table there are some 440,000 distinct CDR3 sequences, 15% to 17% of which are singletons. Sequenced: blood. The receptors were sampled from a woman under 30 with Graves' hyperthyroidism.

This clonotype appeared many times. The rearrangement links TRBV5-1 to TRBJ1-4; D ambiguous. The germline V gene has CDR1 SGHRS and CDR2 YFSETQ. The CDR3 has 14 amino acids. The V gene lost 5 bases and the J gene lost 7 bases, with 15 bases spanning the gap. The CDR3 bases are TGCGCCAGCAGTCTTCGGGGTAATGGTGAAAAACTGTTTTTT. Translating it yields CASSLRGNGEKLFF. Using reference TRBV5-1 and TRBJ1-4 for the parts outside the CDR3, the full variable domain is KAGVTQTPRYLIKTRGQQVTLSCSPISGHRSVSWYQQTPGQGLQFLFEYFSETQRNKGNFPGRFSGRQFSNSRSEMNVSTLELGDSALYLCASSLRGNGEKLFFGSGTQLSVL.

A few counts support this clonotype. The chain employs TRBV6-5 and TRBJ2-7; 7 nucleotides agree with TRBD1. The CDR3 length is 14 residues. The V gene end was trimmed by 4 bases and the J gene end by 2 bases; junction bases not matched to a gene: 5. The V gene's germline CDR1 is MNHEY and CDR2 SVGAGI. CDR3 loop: CASSFRDRTYEQYF. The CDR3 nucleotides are TGTGCCAGCAGTTTCCGGGACAGAACCTACGAGCAGTACTTC.

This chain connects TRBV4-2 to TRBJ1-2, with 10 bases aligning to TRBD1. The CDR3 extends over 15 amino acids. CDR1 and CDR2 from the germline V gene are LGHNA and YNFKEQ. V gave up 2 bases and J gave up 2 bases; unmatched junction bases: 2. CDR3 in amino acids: CASSQPGQGNYGYTF. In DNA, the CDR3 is TGTGCCAGCAGCCAACCGGGACAGGGGAACTATGGCTACACCTTC.

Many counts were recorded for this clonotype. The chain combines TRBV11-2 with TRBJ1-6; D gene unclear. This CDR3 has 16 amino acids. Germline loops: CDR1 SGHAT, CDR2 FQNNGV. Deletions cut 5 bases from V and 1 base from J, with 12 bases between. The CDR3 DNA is TGTGCCAGCAGCGCTTTCTCGGATTCCTATAATTCACCCCTCCACTTT. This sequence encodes CASSAFSDSYNSPLHF. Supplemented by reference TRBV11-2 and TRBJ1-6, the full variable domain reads EAGVAQSPRYKIIEKRQSVAFWCNPISGHATLYWYQQILGQGPKLLIQFQNNGVVDDSQLPKDRFSAERLKGVDSTLKIQPAKLEDSAVYLCASSAFSDSYNSPLHFGNGTRLTVT.

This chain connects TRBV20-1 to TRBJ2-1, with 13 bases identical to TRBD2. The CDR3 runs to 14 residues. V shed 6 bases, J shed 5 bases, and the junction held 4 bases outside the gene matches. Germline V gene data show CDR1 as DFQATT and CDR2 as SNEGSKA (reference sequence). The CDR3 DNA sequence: TGCAGTGCAGATGGGACTAGCGGGGACAATGAGCAGTTCTTC. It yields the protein CSADGTSGDNEQFF.

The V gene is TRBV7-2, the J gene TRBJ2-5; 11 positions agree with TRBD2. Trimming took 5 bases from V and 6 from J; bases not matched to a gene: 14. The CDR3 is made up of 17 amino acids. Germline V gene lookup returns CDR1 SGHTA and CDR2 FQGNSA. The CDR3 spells CASSPPPSGGRTQTQYF. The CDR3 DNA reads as TGTGCCAGCAGCCCACCCCCTAGCGGGGGGCGAACCCAGACCCAGTACTTC.

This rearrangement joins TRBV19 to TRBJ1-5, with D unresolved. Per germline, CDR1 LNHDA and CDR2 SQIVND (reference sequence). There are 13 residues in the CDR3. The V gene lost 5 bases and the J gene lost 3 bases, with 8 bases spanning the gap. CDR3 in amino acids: CASSGQPNQPQHF. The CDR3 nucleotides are TGTGCCAGTAGTGGGCAGCCCAATCAGCCCCAGCATTTT. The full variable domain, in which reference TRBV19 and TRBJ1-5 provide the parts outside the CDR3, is DGGITQSPKYLFRKEGQNVTLSCEQNLNHDAMYWYRQDPGQGLRLIYYSQIVNDFQKGDIAEGYSVSREKKESFPLTVTSAQKNPTAFYLCASSGQPNQPQHFGDGTRLSIL.

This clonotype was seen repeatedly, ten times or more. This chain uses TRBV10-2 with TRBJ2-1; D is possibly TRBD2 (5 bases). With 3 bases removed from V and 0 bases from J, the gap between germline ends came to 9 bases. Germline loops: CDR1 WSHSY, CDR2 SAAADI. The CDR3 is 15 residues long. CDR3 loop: CASSEFAGSYNEQFF. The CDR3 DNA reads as TGCGCCAGCAGTGAATTCGCGGGCTCCTACAATGAGCAGTTCTTC.

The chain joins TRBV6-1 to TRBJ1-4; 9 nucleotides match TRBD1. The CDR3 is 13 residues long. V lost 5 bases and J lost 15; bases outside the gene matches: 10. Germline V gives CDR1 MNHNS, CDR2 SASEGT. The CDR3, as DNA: TGTGCCAGCAGTCCGGGACAGGGACTGGTCTTGTTTTTT. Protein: CASSPGQGLVLFF.

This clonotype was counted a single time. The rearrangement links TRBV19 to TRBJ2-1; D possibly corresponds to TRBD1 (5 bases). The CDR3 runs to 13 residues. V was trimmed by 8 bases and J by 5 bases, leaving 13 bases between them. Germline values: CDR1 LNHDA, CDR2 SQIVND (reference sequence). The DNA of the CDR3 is TGTGCCAGTGGGGCAGATCTGGACAATGAGCAGTTCTTC. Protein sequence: CASGADLDNEQFF.

CDR3 region: CSARKAGTSGYNEQFF. The DNA for the CDR3 is TGCAGTGCTCGAAAGGCCGGGACTAGCGGTTACAATGAGCAGTTCTTC. The chain joins TRBV20-1 to TRBJ2-1; 11 bases are a match to TRBD2. The trim removed 5 bases at V and 4 bases at J, leaving 10 bases unmatched. Germline V gene data show CDR1 as DFQATT and CDR2 as SNEGSKA (reference sequence). This CDR3 is 16 amino acids long.

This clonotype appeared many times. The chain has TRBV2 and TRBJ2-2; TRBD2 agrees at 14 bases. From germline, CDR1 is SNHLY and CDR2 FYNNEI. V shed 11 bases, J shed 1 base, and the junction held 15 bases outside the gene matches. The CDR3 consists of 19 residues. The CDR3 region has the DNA TGTGCCCACGCTACCTTAAAAGGGACTAGCGGGGGGAACACCGGGGAGCTGTTTTTT. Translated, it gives CAHATLKGTSGGNTGELFF.

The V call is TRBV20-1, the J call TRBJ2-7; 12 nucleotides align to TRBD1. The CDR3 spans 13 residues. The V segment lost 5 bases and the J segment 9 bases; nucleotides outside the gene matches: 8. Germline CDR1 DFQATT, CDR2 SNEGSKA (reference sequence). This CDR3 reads CSADRDRGQGQYF. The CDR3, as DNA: TGCAGTGCTGACCGGGACAGGGGGCAAGGGCAGTACTTC.

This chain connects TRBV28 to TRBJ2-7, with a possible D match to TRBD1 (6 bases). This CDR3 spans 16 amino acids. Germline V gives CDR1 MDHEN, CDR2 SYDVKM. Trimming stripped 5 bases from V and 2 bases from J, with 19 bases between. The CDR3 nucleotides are TGTGCCAGCAGTCCAACATATGGGACACTCACCTACGAGCAGTACTTC. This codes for CASSPTYGTLTYEQYF.

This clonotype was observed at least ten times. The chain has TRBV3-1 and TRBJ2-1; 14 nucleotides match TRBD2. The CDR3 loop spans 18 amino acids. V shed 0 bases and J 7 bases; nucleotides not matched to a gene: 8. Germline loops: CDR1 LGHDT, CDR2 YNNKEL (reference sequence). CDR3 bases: TGTGCCAGCAGCCAAGACGGACTAGCGGGAGGCCTAGGTAATGAGCAGTTCTTC. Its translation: CASSQDGLAGGLGNEQFF.

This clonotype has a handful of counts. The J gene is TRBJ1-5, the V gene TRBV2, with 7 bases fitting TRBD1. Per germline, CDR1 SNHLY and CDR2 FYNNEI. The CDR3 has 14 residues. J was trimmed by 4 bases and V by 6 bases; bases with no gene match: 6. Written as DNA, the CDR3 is TGTGCCAGCAGGACAGGGTCCCCTAATCAGCCCCAGCATTTT. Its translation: CASRTGSPNQPQHF. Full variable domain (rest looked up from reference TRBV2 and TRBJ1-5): EPEVTQTPSHQVTQMGQEVILRCVPISNHLYFYWYRQILGQKVEFLVSFYNNEISEKSEIFDDQFSVERPDGSNFTLKIRSTKLEDSAMYFCASRTGSPNQPQHFGDGTRLSIL.

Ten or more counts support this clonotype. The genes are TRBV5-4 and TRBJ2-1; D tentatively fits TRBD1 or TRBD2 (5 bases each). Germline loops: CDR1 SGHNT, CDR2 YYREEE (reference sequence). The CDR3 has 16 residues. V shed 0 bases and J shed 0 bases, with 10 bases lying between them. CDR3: CASSLGGRNSYNEQFF. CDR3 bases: TGTGCCAGCAGCTTGGGGGGACGCAACTCCTACAATGAGCAGTTCTTC. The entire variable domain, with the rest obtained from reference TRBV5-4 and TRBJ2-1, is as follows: ETGVTQSPTHLIKTRGQQVTLRCSSQSGHNTVSWYQQALGQGPQFIFQYYREEENGRGNFPPRFSGLQFPNYSSELNVNALELDDSALYLCASSLGGRNSYNEQFFGPGTRLTVL.

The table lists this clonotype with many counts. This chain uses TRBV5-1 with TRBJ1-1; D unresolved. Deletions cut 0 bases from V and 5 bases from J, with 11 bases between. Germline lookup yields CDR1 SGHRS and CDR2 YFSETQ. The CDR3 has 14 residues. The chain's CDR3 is CASSLGGRKTEAFF. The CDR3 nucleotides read TGCGCCAGCAGCTTGGGAGGGAGGAAGACTGAAGCTTTCTTT.

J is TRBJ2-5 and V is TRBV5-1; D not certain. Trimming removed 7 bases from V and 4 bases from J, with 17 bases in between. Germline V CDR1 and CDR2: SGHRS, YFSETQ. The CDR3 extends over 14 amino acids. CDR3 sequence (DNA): TGCGCCAGCTCCTTCAGTGGAATCGGAGAGACCCAGTACTTC. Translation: CASSFSGIGETQYF.

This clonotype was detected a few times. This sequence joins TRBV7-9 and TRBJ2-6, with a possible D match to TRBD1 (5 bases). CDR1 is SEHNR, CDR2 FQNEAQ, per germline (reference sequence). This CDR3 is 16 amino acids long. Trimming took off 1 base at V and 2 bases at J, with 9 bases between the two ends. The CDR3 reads CASSLVQGAGANVLTF. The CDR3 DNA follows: TGTGCCAGCAGCTTAGTACAAGGGGCTGGGGCCAACGTCCTGACTTTC.

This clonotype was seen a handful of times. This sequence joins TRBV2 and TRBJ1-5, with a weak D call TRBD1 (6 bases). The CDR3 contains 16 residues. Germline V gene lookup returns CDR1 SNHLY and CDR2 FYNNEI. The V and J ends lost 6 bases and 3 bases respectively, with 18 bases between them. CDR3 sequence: CASRTGEGRINQPQHF. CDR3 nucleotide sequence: TGTGCCAGCAGGACAGGTGAGGGACGGATCAATCAGCCCCAGCATTTT.

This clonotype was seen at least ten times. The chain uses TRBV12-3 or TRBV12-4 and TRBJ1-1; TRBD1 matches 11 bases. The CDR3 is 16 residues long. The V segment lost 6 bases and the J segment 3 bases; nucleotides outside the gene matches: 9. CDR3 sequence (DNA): TGTGCCAGCAGCCCGGACAGGGGGCGTTGGGACACTGAAGCTTTCTTT. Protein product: CASSPDRGRWDTEAFF.